This T cell receptor (beta chain) was identified during a study of blood T cells in healthy people across ages. Study-level points and caveats: Diversity was higher, and naive CD4+ cells more numerous, in long-lived donors than in aged donors. Roughly linearly, TCR beta diversity per million T cells fell as age increased.

Every donor gave 9.5 to 10 milliliters of peripheral blood. In the case of this clonotype: The target antigen is unknown. An end of the junction does not agree with germline; a read error may underlie this.

The germline gives CDR1 SGHVS, CDR2 FQNEAQ. The CDR3 totals 15 residues. A second about 6 to 12 cycle PCR used barcoded and J-beta primers. TCRdb ran MiXCR on the 5' RACE reads and lists one entry per CDR3 protein. This sample has under 1 million distinct CDR3 sequences, with around two fifths found just once. The specimen sequenced was blood. This clonotype was obtained from a man in his 60s in good health. The chain has TRBV7-8 and TRBJ2-6; no firm D call. CDR3 residues: CTSSLAGSGANVLTF. CDR3 DNA: TGTACCAGCAGCTTAGCAGGTTCTGGGGCCAACGTCCTGACTTTC.